This TCR beta chain was identified during a study of T cells in tumors after PD-1 blockade. The CDR3 sequence is 17 residues long. The germline V gene has CDR1 MNHNY and CDR2 SVGAGI (reference sequence). Trimming removed 5 bases from V and 2 bases from J; junction bases left unmatched: 7. Template: tumor biopsy or peripheral blood genomic DNA, roughly 600-6,004 ng per sample. Method: immunoSEQ multiplex PCR; TCRdb's copy keeps in-frame clones and lacks some. In the table there are some 18,000 clones, about 85% of which are singletons. The sequences come from PBMCs, collected after anti-PD-1 therapy. The V gene is TRBV6-6, the J gene TRBJ2-6; TRBD1 aligns across 9 bases. The TCR sequence derives from a human donor with advanced basal cell or squamous cell carcinoma (not recorded which). The CDR3 sequence: CASSPLRTGAGANVLTF. The CDR3 nucleotides are TGTGCCAGCAGTCCCCTACGGACAGGGGCTGGGGCCAACGTCCTGACTTTC.